The source of this T cell receptor beta chain is a study of PD-1 blockade in classical Hodgkin lymphoma (TCRdb year 2020). Study-wide context: Nivolumab dosing was 3 mg/kg intravenously every 2 weeks, continuing until either disease progression or unacceptable toxicity. The study used TCR beta sequencing and CyTOF to define a peripheral blood immune signature of response to PD-1 blockade in classical Hodgkin lymphoma. Results and caveats for the whole study, not just this receptor: Patients starting nivolumab less than 1 year after ASCT had lower diversity and were excluded from later analyses to avoid confounding by immune reconstitution. Baseline TCR diversity was reported to be lower in newly diagnosed patients than in healthy donors and to be lower still in relapsed/refractory patients. The study was restricted to a single clinical trial cohort, and the causes of repertoire differences, possibly disease activity or prior therapy, were left undefined. A significant rise by C4D1 was seen in CD4+ but not CD8+ TCR diversity (p=0.0027 vs p=0.16), with the rise being most apparent in complete responders (p=0.02). Among trial patients, those achieving complete response had baseline diversity similar to that of newly diagnosed patients, while diversity was significantly lower in partial responders and progressors.

V was cut back by 3 bases and J by 0 bases, leaving a gap of 14 bases between them. The germline V gene gives CDR1 as KGHSH and CDR2 as LQKENI. From the cysteine through the phenylalanine, the CDR3 covers 17 amino acids. Only the CDR3 portion is preserved as DNA: 51 bases, with reading frame beginning at the first base. The Qiagen DNeasy kit was used to extract genomic DNA both from unsorted PBMCs and from the negatively selected CD4+ and CD8+ fractions. Amplification of TCR beta CDR3 regions was done by immunoSEQ multiplex PCR with primers that anneal to V and J segments. A synthetic immune receptor repertoire was used to minimize amplification bias, and any remaining bias was removed computationally after sequencing. From the authors' description of their analysis: Repertoire diversity was quantified as the Shannon entropy index using custom Python scripts. The unsorted, CD4+ and CD8+ repertoires were each analyzed separately, with the exception of combined analyses, where CD4+ and CD8+ sequences were merged in silico. Clonal expansion was defined as at least a 2-fold frequency increase after treatment relative to C1D1, with a pseudocount of 0.5 for undetected baseline clones. Singleton clones were defined as clones with 0 or 1 copy at C1D1, and non-singleton clones were defined as clones with 2 or more copies. Clones expanded in unsorted samples were labelled as CD4+, CD8+ or unknown by matching protein sequences in sorted samples from the same patient. Wilcoxon tests on paired samples were used to test changes in diversity from C1D1 to C4D1. Drawn from immuneACCESS, this table holds only the in-frame rearrangements with V and J called that TCRdb kept. Clones are partly lost; checked studies trace under half to an unresolved V gene and leave the rest unexplained. D and trimming were read from the DNA, whereas the V and J calls and clone size are those reported in that table. The sample table shows tens of thousands of clones, and roughly 90% are seen once. Together, the top ten hold 9.7% of the sample.

The sample's time point label, in plain terms: cycle 1 day 1 (C1D1), immediately before nivolumab initiation. Every trial patient had relapsed following autologous stem cell transplantation, and prior brentuximab vedotin exposure was what differed among cohorts A, B and C. The trial cohort comprised some 60 patients with relapsed/refractory classical Hodgkin lymphoma whose best overall responses were complete response, partial response or progressive disease. Single-agent nivolumab was administered to trial patients in the multi-cohort phase II CheckMate 205 trial. An independent review committee assessed best overall response using the 2007 International Working Group response criteria. PBMCs from the trial were collected at three points: immediately before nivolumab initiation (C1D1), and during therapy at cycle 2 day 1 and cycle 4 day 1. Peripheral blood was collected in 8 mL Vacutainer Cell Preparation Tubes, from which PBMCs were isolated by centrifugation and then cryopreserved.

On this clone itself: It lacks a known antigen. No much larger clonotype is one base removed from it; base qualities were not supplied.

The receptor's source is a human donor with classical Hodgkin lymphoma. The material was peripheral blood mononuclear cells (PBMCs), obtained at baseline. Recombination connected TRBV18 to TRBJ2-2; the best D guess is TRBD1, with 6 bases matching. This receptor has the CDR3 CASSPPAGTPNTGELFF. The DNA sequence is as follows: TGTGCCAGCTCACCCCCCGCCGGGACACCGAACACCGGGGAGCTGTTTTTT.